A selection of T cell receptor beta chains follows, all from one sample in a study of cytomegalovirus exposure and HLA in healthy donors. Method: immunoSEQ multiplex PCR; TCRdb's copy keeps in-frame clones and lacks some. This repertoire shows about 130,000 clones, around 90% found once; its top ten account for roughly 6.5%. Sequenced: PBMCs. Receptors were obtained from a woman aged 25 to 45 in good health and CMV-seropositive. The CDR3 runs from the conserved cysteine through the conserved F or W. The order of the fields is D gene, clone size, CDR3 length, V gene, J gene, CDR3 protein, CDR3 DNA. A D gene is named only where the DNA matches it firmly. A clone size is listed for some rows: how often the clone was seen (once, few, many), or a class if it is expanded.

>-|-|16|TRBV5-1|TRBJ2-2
CASSETRLSHTGELFF
TGCGCCAGCAGCGAAACTAGATTGAGCCACACCGGGGAGCTGTTTTTT
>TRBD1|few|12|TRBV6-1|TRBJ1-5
CASSGRTGDQHF
TGTGCCAGCAGTGGGCGGACAGGGGACCAACATTTT
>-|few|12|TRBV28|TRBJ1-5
CAGQQGVQPQHF
TGTGCCGGGCAACAAGGGGTTCAGCCCCAGCATTTT
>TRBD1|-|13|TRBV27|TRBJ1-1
CASSSTGGTEAFF
TGTGCCAGCAGTTCCACAGGGGGCACTGAAGCTTTCTTT
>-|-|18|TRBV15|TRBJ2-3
CATSRDGDLQGSTDTQYF
TGTGCCACCAGCAGAGATGGTGATTTGCAGGGGAGCACAGATACGCAGTATTTT
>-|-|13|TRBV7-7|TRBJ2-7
CASSLGGGGEQYF
TGTGCTAGCAGCTTAGGGGGAGGGGGCGAGCAGTACTTC
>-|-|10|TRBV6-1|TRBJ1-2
CASQGYGYTF
TGTGCCAGCCAGGGCTATGGCTACACCTTC
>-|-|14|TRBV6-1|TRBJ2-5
CASSVQGGGGTQYF
TGTGCCAGCAGTGTACAGGGGGGAGGGGGGACCCAGTACTTC
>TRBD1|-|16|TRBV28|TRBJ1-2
CASSFGPGTGEGGYTF
TGTGCCAGCAGTTTCGGTCCCGGGACAGGGGAAGGAGGCTACACCTTC
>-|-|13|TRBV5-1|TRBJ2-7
CASSFGTSYEQYF
TGCGCCAGCAGCTTTGGGACAAGCTACGAGCAGTACTTC
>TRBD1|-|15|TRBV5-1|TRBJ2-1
CASSYPGQGGNEQFF
TGCGCCAGCAGCTACCCGGGACAGGGGGGCAATGAGCAGTTCTTC
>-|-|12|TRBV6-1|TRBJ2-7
CASSEGALEQYF
TGTGCCAGCAGTGAAGGGGCCCTCGAGCAGTACTTC
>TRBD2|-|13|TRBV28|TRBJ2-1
CASVGLAGLEQFF
TGTGCCAGCGTAGGACTAGCGGGTCTTGAGCAGTTCTTC
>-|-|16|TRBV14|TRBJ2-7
CASSQTMGALLYEQYF
TGTGCCAGCAGCCAGACCATGGGAGCGCTCCTCTACGAGCAGTACTTC
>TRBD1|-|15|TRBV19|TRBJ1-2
CASSIPGQGNYGYTF
TGTGCCAGTAGTATTCCGGGACAGGGCAACTATGGCTACACCTTC